The source of this T cell receptor beta chain is a study of T cell repertoires in cytomegalovirus infection. Study in general: Both recently identified HLA-C-restricted and well-studied HLA-B-restricted CMV epitopes were used in the study.

This CDR3 comprises 16 residues. Trimming shortened V by 2 bases and J by 3 bases, and 15 bases separated the two germline ends. The germline CDR1 and CDR2 sequences are MDHEN and SYDVKM. Study-level findings and limits: Pooled public TCR beta family frequency picked out CMV carriers with the relevant HLA. Dominant in the ex vivo response were TCR beta clonotypes restricted by HLA-C and specific for CMV.

TCRdb itself ran the reads through MiXCR, one entry per CDR3 protein. The table has approximately 990,000 distinct CDR3 sequences, 30% to 40% seen once; the top ten hold around an eighth. Note on this clonotype: Its matching antigen is unknown.

This clonotype was sampled from a human donor in good health (CMV status not recorded). Some clones in this sample may be carry-over from other donors' samples. The sequenced sample was cultured CD8+ T cells from PBMCs, obtained from culture after CMV antigen stimulation. This rearrangement joins TRBV28 to TRBJ2-3; a possible D gene is TRBD2 (5 bases). The CDR3 here is CASSLLWAGRTDTQYF. CDR3 bases: TGTGCCAGCAGTTTACTATGGGCGGGTAGGACAGATACGCAGTATTTT.